This entry describes one TCR beta chain. The target antigen is unknown. The data originate from a study of cytomegalovirus exposure and HLA in healthy donors. CDR1 and CDR2 (germline): SGHTA, FQGNSA. J lost 2 bases, V lost 5 bases, and 8 bases had no gene match. The CDR3 has 15 amino acids. Use of 60 Vbeta and 13 Jbeta primers characterized the PCR. Some clones are missing from TCRdb's copy, which holds only in-frame ones; the method was immunoSEQ multiplex PCR. Here the sample spans 65,000 to 100,000 clones, about 74% being singletons. General observations from the study: It emerged from a later analysis that several of the most significant clusters appeared to be linked to common viral pathogens.

The rearrangement uses TRBV7-2 and TRBJ2-5, with 7 positions matching TRBD1. This sequence originates from a man between 40 and 49 years old in good health and CMV-seronegative. The sample was PBMCs. CDR3 DNA sequence: TGTGCCAGCAGCCCCGGGACAGCGCTACAAGAGACCCAGTACTTC. Protein sequence: CASSPGTALQETQYF.